A selection of T cell receptor beta chains follows, all from one sample in a study of PD-1 blockade in classical Hodgkin lymphoma. TCRdb keeps only in-frame clones here, not all; method: immunoSEQ multiplex PCR. Of 10,000 to 15,000 clones listed, about four fifths were seen once; the top ten hold 25% to 30%. The sequencing used peripheral blood mononuclear cells (PBMCs), collected at baseline. Every receptor here comes from a human donor with classical Hodgkin lymphoma. Both conserved end residues are part of each CDR3. A D gene is named only where the DNA matches it firmly. For some rows the clone size is stated as once, few or many, or as a class when expanded; others skip it.

V	size	J	D	DNA	CDR3
TRBV6-6	NA	TRBJ1-1	NA	TGTGCCAGCAGTTACTCTGAAGGGATGAACACTGAAGCTTTCTTT	CASSYSEGMNTEAFF
TRBV6-5	NA	TRBJ2-3	NA	TGTGCCAGCAGTAGCACAAGAGATACGCAGTATTTT	CASSSTRDTQYF
TRBV5-8	NA	TRBJ1-5	NA	TGTGCCAGCAGCTGGGCAAAGTTCGCCAATCAGCCCCAGCATTTT	CASSWAKFANQPQHF
TRBV11-2	NA	TRBJ1-1	TRBD1	TGTGCCAGCAGCCAAGCAGGGGGCCGTGATGAAGCTTTCTTT	CASSQAGGRDEAFF
TRBV30	once	TRBJ2-7	NA	TGTGCCTGGAGCGAAACCTACGAGCAGTACTTC	CAWSETYEQYF
TRBV27	few	TRBJ2-2	NA	TGTGCCAGCAGTTGGACCGCCCCCCGGCGTGGGTACACCGGGGAGCTGTTTTTT	CASSWTAPRRGYTGELFF
TRBV6-6	NA	TRBJ1-5	NA	TGTGCCAGCAGACAGGGCGATCAGCCCCAGCATTTT	CASRQGDQPQHF
TRBV30	NA	TRBJ1-1	NA	TGTGCCTGGAGTGATGGGAGGGCTGGAGCTTTCTTT	CAWSDGRAGAFF
TRBV7-9	NA	TRBJ1-5	NA	TGTGCCAGCAGCCCGGGGCAGGGCGGGAGTGGCAATCAGCCCCAGCATTTT	CASSPGQGGSGNQPQHF
TRBV5-1	NA	TRBJ1-2	NA	TGCGCCAGCAGCTTGGACAGGGTTCTCTACACCTTC	CASSLDRVLYTF
TRBV5-1	NA	TRBJ1-2	NA	TGCGCCAGCAGCTTGTCAGGGGACTATGGCTACACCTTC	CASSLSGDYGYTF
TRBV7-9	NA	TRBJ1-3	NA	TGTGCCAGCAGCTTTCTCGGACAGTTCTCTGGAAACACCATATATTTT	CASSFLGQFSGNTIYF
TRBV4-3	NA	TRBJ2-3	TRBD2	TGCGCCAGCAGCCAACACGGACTAGCGGGGGACCCCTCTAGCACAGATACGCAGTATTTT	CASSQHGLAGDPSSTDTQYF
TRBV2	few	TRBJ1-4	NA	TGTGCCAGCAGTGAAGGCAGGGCCATTAATGAAAAACTGTTTTTT	CASSEGRAINEKLFF
TRBV28	few	TRBJ2-1	NA	TGTGCCAGCAGTTTAGTGGTAGGTCCCAACAATGAGCAGTTCTTC	CASSLVVGPNNEQFF
TRBV30	once	TRBJ2-7	NA	TGTGCCTGGAGTGTACGGCAGGGGTTTCCGTCGGGGTACGAGCAGTACTTC	CAWSVRQGFPSGYEQYF
TRBV9	NA	TRBJ2-3	NA	TGTGCCAGCAGCTCCGAGGGAAGCGATACGCAGTATTTT	CASSSEGSDTQYF
TRBV10-3	NA	TRBJ1-2	TRBD1	TGTGCCATCAGTGAGTCCCTGACAGGGCCTGGCTACACCTTC	CAISESLTGPGYTF
TRBV21-1	NA	TRBJ2-2	NA	TGTGCCAGCAGCCCCAGACAGGATCCGAACACCGGGGAGCTGTTTTTT	CASSPRQDPNTGELFF
TRBV5-1	NA	TRBJ2-2	NA	TGCGCCAGCAGCTCCGGACAGCTCGGAACCGGGGAGCTGTTTTTT	CASSSGQLGTGELFF
TRBV30	once	TRBJ1-1	NA	TGTGCCTGGAGTGTATCAAGGGTGGGGGCTTTCTTT	CAWSVSRVGAFF
TRBV6-5	NA	TRBJ1-2	NA	TGTGCCAGCAGTCCGGACAGTAACTATGGCTACACCTTC	CASSPDSNYGYTF
TRBV4-3	once	TRBJ2-1	TRBD2	TGCGCCAGCAGCCCACAGCGGGGGGATGAGCAGTTCTTC	CASSPQRGDEQFF
TRBV5-6	NA	TRBJ2-4	NA	TGTGCCAGCAGCCGGGGTGGAACCTTAGCCAAAAACATTCAGTACTTC	CASSRGGTLAKNIQYF
TRBV6-5	NA	TRBJ1-2	NA	TGTGCCAGCAGTTACTCGCACGAGGCAGGCTATGGCTACACCTTC	CASSYSHEAGYGYTF
TRBV4-1	NA	TRBJ1-1	NA	TGCGCCAGCAGCCGGTCCGGACAGAGGAACACTGAAGCTTTCTTT	CASSRSGQRNTEAFF
TRBV7-2	NA	TRBJ1-5	NA	TGTGCCAGCAGCTTAGAAGGGTCCCAGCCCCAGCATTTT	CASSLEGSQPQHF
TRBV27	NA	TRBJ1-2	TRBD1	TGTGCCAGCAGCCCTACGGGACAGGGACCCGGCTACACCTTC	CASSPTGQGPGYTF
TRBV21-1	NA	TRBJ1-5	NA	TGTGCCAGCGGGGGGGGGTATGGTCAGCCCCAGCATTTT	CASGGGYGQPQHF
TRBV27	few	TRBJ2-7	TRBD1	TGTGCCAGCAGTCAACTATCCCCCTTCGGACAGGGATCCAATTATCCCTCCTACGAGCAGTACTTC	CASSQLSPFGQGSNYPSYEQYF
TRBV6-1	few	TRBJ1-1	NA	TGTGCCAGCACCCGAGGGGAAAGCACTGAAGCTTTCTTT	CASTRGESTEAFF
TRBV2	few	TRBJ1-2	TRBD1	TGTGCCAGCACCTTTGACAGGGCGAGGGGCTACACCTTC	CASTFDRARGYTF
TRBV7-6	NA	TRBJ2-1	TRBD2	TGTGCCAGCAGCAGAGATAGCGGGAGCTCCTACAATGAGCAGTTCTTC	CASSRDSGSSYNEQFF
TRBV4-1	NA	TRBJ1-5	TRBD1	TGCGCCAGCAGCCAAGTGGGACAGGGGTCAAATCAGCCCCAGCATTTT	CASSQVGQGSNQPQHF
TRBV5-6	NA	TRBJ2-7	NA	TGTGCCAGCAGCTTCAAGGGGAGCTCCTACGAGCAGTACTTC	CASSFKGSSYEQYF
TRBV6-6	few	TRBJ1-1	NA	TGTGCCAGCACCGAGACCACTGAAGCTTTCTTT	CASTETTEAFF
TRBV9	NA	TRBJ2-3	NA	TGTGCCAGCAGCGTATTGGAGGGAGAGACAGATACGCAGTATTTT	CASSVLEGETDTQYF
TRBV4-3	NA	TRBJ2-2	NA	TGCGCCAGCAGCCAAGAAGCGGGCGGGGAGCTGTTTTTT	CASSQEAGGELFF
TRBV5-1	NA	TRBJ1-2	TRBD1	TGCGCCAGCAGCATAACAGGGGGATATGGCTACACCTTC	CASSITGGYGYTF
TRBV6-6	NA	TRBJ2-7	TRBD2	TGTGCCAGCAGTCCGACTAGCGGGAGTCACGAGCAGTACTTC	CASSPTSGSHEQYF
TRBV7-7	NA	TRBJ2-1	NA	TGTGCTAGCAGCTTAGGGTTCCAGGCCGGGGTTAATGAGCAGTTCTTC	CASSLGFQAGVNEQFF
TRBV7-3	NA	TRBJ2-2	NA	TGTGCCAGCAGCCAAGACAGACTCTACACCGGGGAGCTGTTTTTT	CASSQDRLYTGELFF
TRBV4-3	NA	TRBJ1-1	TRBD1	TGCGCCAGCAGCCAGGACAGGGCTGACACTGAAGCTTTCTTT	CASSQDRADTEAFF
TRBV7-6	NA	TRBJ1-2	NA	TGTGCCAGCAGCTTAGGGGGCAGTAACTATGGCTACACCTTC	CASSLGGSNYGYTF
TRBV7-2	once	TRBJ2-5	NA	TGTGCCAGCAGCTCCGATATTTCAGAAGAGACCCAGTACTTC	CASSSDISEETQYF
TRBV19	NA	TRBJ1-2	TRBD1	TGTGCCAGTAGTACCCGACAGGGTTCTGATGGCTACACCTTC	CASSTRQGSDGYTF
TRBV7-8	NA	TRBJ1-3	NA	TGTGCCAGCAGCTTACAGGGCAACTCTGGAAACACCATATATTTT	CASSLQGNSGNTIYF
TRBV28	NA	TRBJ2-3	NA	TGTGCCAGCAGCCTCACGACCCCACTCACAGATACGCAGTATTTT	CASSLTTPLTDTQYF
TRBV7-2	NA	TRBJ2-1	TRBD1	TGTGCCAGCAGAAAAGCGGTAGGATTGACAGGGGGCTTCAATGAGCAGTTCTTC	CASRKAVGLTGGFNEQFF